This T cell receptor beta chain was observed in a study of blood T cell repertoires in COVID-19. Study at large: PBMCs, B-cell-depleted T cells, or T cells were the source of the cDNA or gDNA that made up the material.

There are 18 residues in the CDR3. V lost 5 bases to trimming and J lost 6 bases; unmatched junction nucleotides: 13. Germline CDR1 is LGHNA and CDR2 is YNFKEQ. Per the original methods: Reference gene primers were amplified, and this amplification served to estimate nucleated cell counts. TCRdb keeps only in-frame clones here, not all; method: immunoSEQ multiplex PCR. V, J and clone size were drawn from that table, and D and trimming were deduced from the DNA. The sample contains 150,000 or so clones, roughly 80% of which appear only once. Source material: peripheral blood. The sequence was collected from a woman aged 70-85 years with COVID-19, enrolled during active disease. V and J are TRBV4-2 and TRBJ2-1; 13 bases map to TRBD2. The CDR3 region has the DNA TGTGCCAGCAGCTCACTCTCCACTAGCGGGGGGGCAGGCAATGAGCAGTTCTTC. It specifies CASSSLSTSGGAGNEQFF.